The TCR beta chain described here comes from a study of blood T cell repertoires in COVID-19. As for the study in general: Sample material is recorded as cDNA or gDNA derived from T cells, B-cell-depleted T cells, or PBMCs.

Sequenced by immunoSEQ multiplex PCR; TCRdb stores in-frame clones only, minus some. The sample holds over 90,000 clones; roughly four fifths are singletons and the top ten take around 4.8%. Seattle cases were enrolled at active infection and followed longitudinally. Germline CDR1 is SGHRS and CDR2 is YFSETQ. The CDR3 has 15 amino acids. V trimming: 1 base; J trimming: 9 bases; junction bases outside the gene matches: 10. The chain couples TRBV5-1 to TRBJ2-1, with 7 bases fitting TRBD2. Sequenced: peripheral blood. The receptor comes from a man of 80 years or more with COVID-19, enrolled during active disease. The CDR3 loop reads CASSLRLAGEGEQFF. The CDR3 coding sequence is TGCGCCAGCAGCTTGCGGTTAGCGGGTGAGGGTGAGCAGTTCTTC.